This T cell receptor beta chain originates from a study of response to subunit inactivated influenza vaccine (dated by TCRdb to 2017 to 2018). About the investigation overall: To follow how T cells responded to a trivalent subunit inactivated influenza vaccine, the researchers relied on deep quantitative profiling of the T cell receptor repertoire.

The CDR3 starts with the cysteine, ends with the phenylalanine, and has 16 residues. CDR3 DNA is the only sequence kept; it has 48 bases, read in frame from the first base. CDR1 and CDR2, looked up from the germline V gene, are KGHDR and SFDVKD. V gives up 4 bases and J gives up 1 base, and the segment between their germline ends measures 15 bases. Libraries were made using RT-PCR. The sample was run on an Illumina HiSeq 2500. TCRdb passed the public sequencing reads through fastp at Q25 and MiXCR, retaining productive beta sequences. Every distinct CDR3 protein forms one entry, paired with its most common genes and DNA. Recorded for this sample are about half a million distinct CDR3 sequences; roughly 25% of them occurred a single time. Clones ranked in the top ten supply over 1.5% of the sample. What the authors observed across the whole study: The authors suggested that each seasonal influenza vaccination may recruit only a limited number of new T cells.

As concerns this clonotype: It lacks a known antigen. Base-call qualities are not available, and no considerably larger clone is one nucleotide away.

This TCR came from a man aged 45-60 years who received an inactivated influenza vaccine. Donor details come from another sample of the same person, matched by shared clones. This receptor chain uses TRBV24-1 and TRBJ2-5, and possibly TRBD1, on 6 matching bases. The specimen was CD4+ T cells sorted from PBMCs, collected less than 6 days after vaccination. The bases read TGTGCCACCAGTGACCGCCAGGGGAGAGGCCAAGAGACCCAGTACTTC. It translates as CATSDRQGRGQETQYF.